The clone carrying this T cell receptor beta chain appeared a few times. The sample comes from a study of blood T cell repertoires in COVID-19. Per the original methods: Counts of nucleated cells, estimated from reference gene primer amplification, were obtained. The data were produced by immunoSEQ multiplex PCR, yet TCRdb's version contains in-frame clones alone and is incomplete. V, J and clone size are taken as reported in that table, and D and trimming were inferred from the DNA itself. The table has fewer than 90,000 clones, roughly 88% seen once; the top ten hold 0.47%. Germline loops: CDR1 MNHEY, CDR2 SVGAGI. This CDR3 spans 14 amino acids. The V gene end was trimmed by 5 bases and the J gene end by 7 bases; junction bases not matched to a gene: 9.

This chain connects TRBV6-5 to TRBJ1-2; 8 bases line up with TRBD1. The source of this sequence is a man in his sixties with acute or convalescent COVID-19. The sequencing input was peripheral blood. CDR3 residues: CASSNGQGKGGYTF. DNA of the CDR3: TGTGCCAGCAGTAACGGACAGGGAAAAGGTGGCTACACCTTC.